Listed below are T cell receptor beta chains from one sample, sequenced in a study of cytomegalovirus exposure and HLA in healthy donors. Only in-frame clones appear in the TCRdb table, and some are missing; sequencing was by immunoSEQ multiplex PCR. Altogether about 130,000 clones are present, around 77% being singletons, with the ten largest covering about 1.3%. Sequencing was carried out using PBMCs. The receptors originated from a man over 45 in good health and CMV-seronegative. CDR3s include the opening cysteine and the closing phenylalanine or tryptophan. The order of the fields is V gene, clone size, J gene, D gene, CDR3 DNA, CDR3 protein. D genes are given only for firm matches. Not every row has a clone size; where given, it reads once, few, many or a size class.

V: TRBV5-1
size: -
J: TRBJ2-2
D: -
DNA: TGCGCCAGCAGCTTGGTAGTCAGGGGCACCGGGGAGCTGTTTTTT
CDR3: CASSLVVRGTGELFF

V: TRBV15
size: -
J: TRBJ2-7
D: -
DNA: TGTGCCACCAGCAGATCTAACAGTTACGAGCAGTACTTC
CDR3: CATSRSNSYEQYF

V: TRBV30
size: once
J: TRBJ1-5
D: TRBD1
DNA: TGTGCCTGGAGTCGACAGGGGAATCAGCCCCAGCATTTT
CDR3: CAWSRQGNQPQHF

V: TRBV9
size: -
J: TRBJ2-7
D: -
DNA: TGTGCCAGCAGCGTGGGGGACTCCTGGGGGTGCGAGCAGTACTTC
CDR3: CASSVGDSWGCEQYF

V: TRBV6-6
size: -
J: TRBJ1-5
D: -
DNA: TGTGCCAGCAGCCCTACCAACTCTGGAGGCAATCAGCCCCAGCATTTT
CDR3: CASSPTNSGGNQPQHF

V: TRBV7-2
size: -
J: TRBJ1-1
D: TRBD1
DNA: TGTGCCAGCACCCTACGACAGGGTTGGTCGAACACTGAAGCTTTCTTT
CDR3: CASTLRQGWSNTEAFF

V: TRBV7-9
size: -
J: TRBJ2-1
D: TRBD2
DNA: TGTGCCAGCAGCTTACTTCGGGCGTTAACTAGCGGGAGTCTCCATGAGCAGTTCTTC
CDR3: CASSLLRALTSGSLHEQFF

V: TRBV2
size: -
J: TRBJ2-7
D: -
DNA: TGTGCCAGCCAACTCGAGTCCAACTCCTACGAGCAGTACTTC
CDR3: CASQLESNSYEQYF

V: TRBV28
size: once
J: TRBJ2-7
D: TRBD2
DNA: TGTGCCAGCAGTTCGCGAGACGGAGGGACTAGCGGGGGTGGTCTCGAGCAGTACTTC
CDR3: CASSSRDGGTSGGGLEQYF

V: TRBV7-9
size: once
J: TRBJ2-1
D: TRBD2
DNA: TGTGCCAGCAGCCATCGAGGAACTAGCGGGAGGTACCATGAGCAGTTCTTC
CDR3: CASSHRGTSGRYHEQFF

V: TRBV5-1
size: once
J: TRBJ2-2
D: -
DNA: TGCGCCAGCAGCTATCCGGGTACCGGGGAGCTGTTTTTT
CDR3: CASSYPGTGELFF

V: TRBV19
size: -
J: TRBJ2-2
D: TRBD2
DNA: TGTGCCAGTAGTACAACAGGGGTTCTAGGTAGCGGGAGGAACACCGGGGAGCTGTTTTTT
CDR3: CASSTTGVLGSGRNTGELFF

V: TRBV28
size: -
J: TRBJ2-5
D: -
DNA: TGTGCCAGCAGTCATGACATGTTGTACCAAGAGACCCAGTACTTC
CDR3: CASSHDMLYQETQYF

V: TRBV4-3
size: -
J: TRBJ2-5
D: -
DNA: TGCGCCAGCAGCCAAGGGTCCAGCAGAGGGAATTTAGAGACCCAGTACTTC
CDR3: CASSQGSSRGNLETQYF

V: TRBV6-6
size: few
J: TRBJ2-7
D: TRBD2
DNA: TGTGCCAGCAGTTACTCGAGCGGGGAGGCCTACGAGCAGTACTTC
CDR3: CASSYSSGEAYEQYF

V: TRBV7-6
size: -
J: TRBJ2-7
D: TRBD2
DNA: TGTGCCAGCAGCTTGGGCCCCATAGCGGGAGGTATCCACGAGCAGTACTTC
CDR3: CASSLGPIAGGIHEQYF

V: TRBV15
size: -
J: TRBJ1-5
D: -
DNA: TGTGCCACCAGCAGAGACCAGGGATATAGCAATCAGCCCCAGCATTTT
CDR3: CATSRDQGYSNQPQHF

V: TRBV4-1
size: -
J: TRBJ1-1
D: -
DNA: TGCGCCAGCAGCCAAGAAGTGTGGCTGAACACTGAAGCTTTCTTT
CDR3: CASSQEVWLNTEAFF

V: TRBV10-3
size: -
J: TRBJ2-7
D: -
DNA: TGTGCCACCAGAAGCCGGGAGACCTCCTACGAGCAGTACTTC
CDR3: CATRSRETSYEQYF

V: TRBV19
size: -
J: TRBJ2-7
D: TRBD2
DNA: TGTGCCAGTAGTATACCGGGAGGAGGTTACGAGCAGTACTTC
CDR3: CASSIPGGGYEQYF

V: TRBV28
size: -
J: TRBJ1-2
D: TRBD1
DNA: TGTGCCAGCAGGGGGGCGACAGGGGGCGGCTATGGCTACACCTTC
CDR3: CASRGATGGGYGYTF

V: TRBV29-1
size: -
J: TRBJ2-7
D: TRBD1
DNA: TGCAGCGTTGAAGATTGGACAGGGGAGGACTACGAGCAGTACTTC
CDR3: CSVEDWTGEDYEQYF

V: TRBV28
size: -
J: TRBJ2-1
D: TRBD1
DNA: TGTGCCAGCAGTATTAGGACAGGGTGGTTCTTC
CDR3: CASSIRTGWFF

V: TRBV2
size: -
J: TRBJ1-2
D: -
DNA: TGTGCCAGCAGTGGACTGCTTAACTATGGCTACACCTTC
CDR3: CASSGLLNYGYTF

V: TRBV11-2
size: few
J: TRBJ2-7
D: -
DNA: TGTGCCAGCAGCTTAGCGGGCAGGGCCATGGACGAGCAGTACTTC
CDR3: CASSLAGRAMDEQYF

V: TRBV10-2
size: -
J: TRBJ2-7
D: TRBD2
DNA: TGCGCCAGCAGCGAACCGGGACTAGCCTACGAGCAGTACTTC
CDR3: CASSEPGLAYEQYF

V: TRBV28
size: -
J: TRBJ2-5
D: TRBD1
DNA: TGTGCCAGCTCAACAGGCGGTTTGGGGACAGGGGCGGAAGAGACCCAGTACTTC
CDR3: CASSTGGLGTGAEETQYF

V: TRBV28
size: -
J: TRBJ1-5
D: -
DNA: TGTGCCAGCAGTCCAAGGGCGGGGACTCAGCCCCAGCATTTT
CDR3: CASSPRAGTQPQHF

V: TRBV20-1
size: -
J: TRBJ2-1
D: -
DNA: TGCAGTGCCCCAGCCTACAATGAGCAGTTCTTC
CDR3: CSAPAYNEQFF

V: TRBV19
size: -
J: TRBJ1-1
D: -
DNA: TGTGCCAGTAGCCCTCGCGAGAACACTGAAGCTTTCTTT
CDR3: CASSPRENTEAFF

V: TRBV11-3
size: few
J: TRBJ2-1
D: -
DNA: TGTGCCAGCCGGGGGGACAGGAACAATGAGCAGTTCTTC
CDR3: CASRGDRNNEQFF